The following is a T cell receptor (beta chain) sequence with its context. The sample is drawn from a study of blood T cell repertoires in COVID-19. Across the study: PBMCs, B-cell-depleted T cells, or T cells were the source of the cDNA or gDNA that made up the material.

Here immunoSEQ multiplex PCR was the method, and the copy in TCRdb shows in-frame clones only, minus some. The sample holds about 120,000 clones, around 77% seen once. Germline CDR1 and CDR2: SGDLS and YYNGEE. The CDR3 runs 15 residues. The trim removed 3 bases at V and 7 bases at J, leaving 6 bases unmatched. This TCR was sampled from a human donor in a cohort sampled during active COVID-19. Specimen: peripheral blood. The chain uses TRBV9 and TRBJ2-1; 11 bases match TRBD2. The CDR3 reads CASSGRLAGYNEQFF. The CDR3 coding sequence is TGTGCCAGCAGCGGAAGACTAGCGGGGTATAATGAGCAGTTCTTC.